Below, 11 T cell receptor beta chains from the same sample are listed, as sequenced in a study of read filtering for tumor transcriptome and immune sequencing. From 350 to 500 ng of RNA, a library with molecular barcoded alpha/delta and beta/gamma adaptors was made. TCRdb ran MiXCR on the reads and lists one entry per CDR3 protein. This table has 20,000 to 25,000 distinct CDR3 sequences, roughly 15% appearing once. The sample was a population of CD138-negative cells sorted from bone marrow. These receptors were taken from a donor at least 40 years old with multiple myeloma.

This clonotype has ten or more counts. The V call is TRBV7-2, the J call TRBJ2-3, with D perhaps matching TRBD2 (6 bases). The CDR3 is 15 residues long. The V gene lost 3 bases and the J gene lost 1 base, with 11 bases spanning the gap. Germline V gene sequence: CDR1 SGHTA, CDR2 FQGNSA. CDR3 nucleotide sequence: TGTGCCAGCAGCTTTGGGACTGGGCGCACAGATACGCAGTATTTT. The encoded protein is CASSFGTGRTDTQYF. Looking up the rest from reference TRBV7-2 and TRBJ2-3 gives the full variable domain: GAGVSQSPSNKVTEKGKDVELRCDPISGHTALYWYRQSLGQGLEFLIYFQGNSAPDKSGLPSDRFSAERTGGSVSTLTIQRTQQEDSAVYLCASSFGTGRTDTQYFGPGTRLTVL.

The chain carries TRBV28 and TRBJ2-1; 8 positions match TRBD2. Germline V CDR1 and CDR2: MDHEN, SYDVKM. This CDR3 spans 16 amino acids. The V gene end was trimmed by 5 bases and the J gene end by 6 bases; junction bases not matched to a gene: 12. DNA of the CDR3: TGTGCCAGCAGTGGCCGAGGGAGCGGGAGAATCAATGAGCAGTTCTTC. Translated, it gives CASSGRGSGRINEQFF.

This clonotype was recorded at least ten times. V is TRBV20-1 and J is TRBJ2-1, with 10 bases fitting TRBD2. Germline trimming cut 2 bases from V and 2 bases from J; bases unmatched to any gene: 3. The CDR3 spans 15 residues. The germline CDR1 and CDR2 sequences are DFQATT and SNEGSKA (reference sequence). CDR3 sequence reads: CSARTSGVTYNEQFF. CDR3 sequence (DNA): TGCAGTGCTAGAACTAGCGGGGTGACCTACAATGAGCAGTTCTTC.

CDR3 residues: CASSLLVGTSGYNEQFF. DNA for the CDR3: TGTGCCAGCAGTTTATTGGTCGGGACTAGCGGCTACAATGAGCAGTTCTTC. The chain combines TRBV28 with TRBJ2-1; 11 positions match TRBD2. Germline lookup yields CDR1 MDHEN and CDR2 SYDVKM. This CDR3 comprises 17 residues. V shed 1 base, J shed 3 bases, and the junction held 5 bases outside the gene matches.

This clonotype was counted at least ten times. V gene TRBV20-1 combines with J gene TRBJ2-2; no definite D call. CDR1 is DFQATT and CDR2 is SNEGSKA in the germline V gene (reference sequence). Trimming took off 6 bases at V and 4 bases at J, with 15 bases between the two ends. The CDR3 sequence is 14 residues long. The CDR3 region has the DNA TGCAGTGCCCTTGACACGTTGGGCACCGGGGAGCTGTTTTTT. Amino acids: CSALDTLGTGELFF.

This clonotype has a count of ten or more. This chain joins TRBV20-1 and TRBJ1-5, with a tentative D call TRBD1 (5 bases). CDR3 length: 15 residues. Germline-derived CDR1 and CDR2 are DFQATT and SNEGSKA (reference sequence). The germline V and J ends were trimmed by 0 bases and 7 bases, with 16 bases remaining between them. In DNA form, the CDR3 reads TGCAGTGCTAGAGATATTGGAGGGGCGGGACAGCCCCAGCATTTT. This encodes CSARDIGGAGQPQHF.

This clonotype was seen ten or more times. The rearrangement uses TRBV5-1 and TRBJ2-7; D gene uncertain. Looked up from germline, CDR1 is SGHRS and CDR2 is YFSETQ. CDR3 length equals 14 residues. V lost 0 bases to trimming and J lost 0 bases, with 7 bases between them. The CDR3 loop reads CASSLDQSSYEQYF. The CDR3 DNA reads as TGCGCCAGCAGCTTGGATCAATCCTCCTACGAGCAGTACTTC.

This clonotype was seen ten or more times. The V call is TRBV20-1, the J call TRBJ2-1; 9 bases line up with TRBD2. This CDR3 has 16 amino acids. J gave up 3 bases and V 4 bases, and 10 bases lay outside the gene matches. Germline CDR1 is DFQATT and CDR2 is SNEGSKA (reference sequence). Written as DNA, the CDR3 is TGCAGTGCTACCTTCAGGGCGGGAGGGCACTACAATGAGCAGTTCTTC. Protein product: CSATFRAGGHYNEQFF.

This clonotype was observed a few times. J is TRBJ1-5 and V is TRBV29-1; 7 nucleotides agree with TRBD1. With V trimmed by 6 bases and J by 3 bases, 5 bases remained unmatched. CDR1 and CDR2 (germline): SQVTM, ANQGSEA. CDR3 length: 13 amino acids. CDR3 nucleotide sequence: TGCAGCGTAATGACAGGGAACAATCAGCCCCAGCATTTT. This sequence encodes CSVMTGNNQPQHF.

This clonotype has ten or more counts. The chain is built from TRBV6-2 or TRBV6-3 and TRBJ2-3; D remains unclear. This CDR3 region has 12 residues. V was trimmed by 6 bases and J by 0 bases, leaving 4 bases between them. Germline V gives CDR1 MNHEY, CDR2 SVGEGT. In DNA, the CDR3 is TGTGCCAGCAGCCCCAGCACAGATACGCAGTATTTT. Amino acid sequence: CASSPSTDTQYF.

This clonotype has only a few counts. The chain joins TRBV7-9 to TRBJ2-7; D ambiguous. The CDR3 consists of 14 residues. With 7 bases removed from V and 2 bases from J, the gap between germline ends came to 15 bases. Germline V CDR1 and CDR2: SEHNR, FQNEAQ (reference sequence). The CDR3 loop is CASTSLNLAYEQYF. DNA for the CDR3: TGTGCCAGCACCAGTTTGAATTTGGCCTACGAGCAGTACTTC.